This record looks at one T cell receptor beta chain sequence and its context. The record originates from a study of blood T cell repertoires in COVID-19. In the study overall: Samples came from the United States, Italy and Spain, spanning acute and convalescent COVID-19. The cDNA or gDNA used as material had been derived from T cells, B-cell-depleted T cells, or PBMCs.

Profiling relied on immunoSEQ multiplex PCR, and the TCRdb table lists in-frame clones only, not all of them. Among 200,000 to 300,000 clones listed, about 80% were seen once. This CDR3 has 15 amino acids. Trimming left V 4 bases short and J 2 bases short, with 13 bases between. Per the germline V gene, CDR1 is SGHTA and CDR2 is FQGTGA. Specimen: peripheral blood. The V gene is TRBV7-3, the J gene TRBJ2-3, with a tentative D call TRBD1 (7 bases). This TCR derives from a woman older than 75 with acute or convalescent COVID-19. The CDR3 region has the DNA TGTGCCAGCAGCTACGGGGGACAGAACACAGATACGCAGTATTTT. This gives the protein CASSYGGQNTDTQYF.